This T cell receptor beta chain emerged from a study of T cells in Graves' hyperthyroidism and ophthalmopathy. The J segment lost 4 bases and the V segment lost 1 base, leaving 4 bases of the junction unmatched. The CDR3 runs 16 residues. From germline, CDR1 is SEHNR and CDR2 FQNEAQ (reference sequence). TCR beta CDR3 region amplification was performed from RNA transcripts. A set of HTBI primers served as the primers for a first-round RT-PCR of the TCR CDR3. MiXCR was run by TCRdb on the multiplex PCR reads, yielding one entry per CDR3 protein. In the table there are a few hundred thousand distinct CDR3 sequences, 13% to 15% of which are singletons. This clonotype has a handful of counts.

V gene TRBV7-9 combines with J gene TRBJ1-4, with 9 bases aligning to TRBD1. Sequences were obtained from blood. The clonotype was recovered from a woman aged 40 to 50 with Graves' hyperthyroidism that later progressed to Graves' ophthalmopathy. CDR3 loop: CASSLGRTGVNEKLFF. The CDR3 DNA is TGTGCCAGCAGCTTAGGAAGGACAGGGGTTAATGAAAAACTGTTTTTT.